The 9 T cell receptor beta chains presented below share a single source sample, sequenced in a study of radiation and T cells in renal cell carcinoma. Indicated time point: baseline pretreatment blood. Regarding treatment: 15 Gy SBRT to primary tumor, nephrectomy 4 weeks later. Some clones are missing from TCRdb's copy, which holds only in-frame ones; the method was immunoSEQ multiplex PCR. The table includes some 140,000 clones, 88% detected once. The specimen was blood, collected from a patient whose treatment included radiotherapy and nephrectomy. The origin of the receptors is a woman aged 45-60 years with renal cell carcinoma.

The J gene is TRBJ2-5, the V gene TRBV19; D call uncertain. Germline CDR1 and CDR2: LNHDA and SQIVND (reference sequence). The CDR3 length is 15 residues. V was shortened by 3 bases and J by 3 bases, with 14 bases between the two germline ends. The CDR3 region is CASSMVRSREETQYF. CDR3 in DNA: TGTGCCAGTAGTATGGTCCGGAGTCGGGAAGAGACCCAGTACTTC. The full variable domain, rest sourced from reference TRBV19 and TRBJ2-5, is DGGITQSPKYLFRKEGQNVTLSCEQNLNHDAMYWYRQDPGQGLRLIYYSQIVNDFQKGDIAEGYSVSREKKESFPLTVTSAQKNPTAFYLCASSMVRSREETQYFGPGTRLLVL.

To note about this clone: The same CDR3 can be traced to other DNA sequences in this sample. The chain joins TRBV5-6 to TRBJ1-2, with D tentatively TRBD1 (5 bases). CDR1 is SGHDT, CDR2 YYEEEE, per germline. V lost 0 bases to trimming and J lost 2 bases, with 5 bases between them. The CDR3 is made up of 13 amino acids. In DNA form, the CDR3 reads TGTGCCAGCAGCTTGGGGGGGAACTATGGCTACACCTTC. Translated, it gives CASSLGGNYGYTF.

The chain recombines TRBV15 with TRBJ1-5; TRBD1 matches at 9 bases. The length of the CDR3 is 15 residues. CDR1 and CDR2 (germline): LNHNV, YYDKDF (reference sequence). V dropped 6 bases and J dropped 2; count of bases not matched to a gene: 5. The CDR3 DNA reads TGTGCCACCAGACTTACAGGGGGCGGCAATCAGCCCCAGCATTTT. Its protein is CATRLTGGGNQPQHF.

The chain carries TRBV30 and TRBJ2-5; a weak D match, TRBD1 (5 bases). The DNA end is more similar to TRBJ2-7, so the J call may be wrong. The CDR3 sequence is 14 residues long. CDR1 and CDR2 from the germline V gene are GTSNPN and SVGIG (reference sequence). The DNA of the CDR3 is TGTGCCTGGAAGGGTGGCAGGGCCAGCTACGAGCAGTACTTC. Its protein is CAWKGGRASYEQYF.

The V gene is TRBV5-6, the J gene TRBJ1-2; 7 bases match TRBD1. Germline loops: CDR1 SGHDT, CDR2 YYEEEE. J was trimmed by 4 bases and V by 0 bases; bases with no gene match: 6. The CDR3 is 15 amino acids. The CDR3 here is CASSLGQGGAYGYTF. CDR3 sequence (DNA): TGTGCCAGCAGCTTGGGCCAGGGGGGCGCCTATGGCTACACCTTC.

This clone showed up just a few times. V gene TRBV5-1 combines with J gene TRBJ2-5; D is undetermined. This CDR3 contains 14 residues. V gave up 0 bases and J gave up 5 bases, with 11 bases separating them. Per germline, CDR1 SGHRS and CDR2 YFSETQ. The CDR3 DNA is TGCGCCAGCAGCTTGGGGTACCCGGCGGAGACCCAGTACTTC. Translated, it gives CASSLGYPAETQYF.

V gene TRBV6-6 combines with J gene TRBJ2-7; 8 bases are a match to TRBD1. V shed 4 bases and J 5 bases; nucleotides not matched to a gene: 7. Looked up from germline, CDR1 is MNHNY and CDR2 is SVGAGI (reference sequence). This CDR3 has 14 residues. CDR3: CASSSRTGTDEQYF. For the CDR3, the DNA is TGTGCCAGCAGTTCCCGGACAGGGACCGACGAGCAGTACTTC.

The gene calls are TRBV7-9 and TRBJ2-1, with 10 nucleotides matching TRBD2. The V gene end was trimmed by 6 bases and the J gene end by 6 bases; junction bases not matched to a gene: 8. In germline, CDR1 is SEHNR, CDR2 FQNEAQ (reference sequence). The CDR3 has 15 amino acids. The CDR3 sequence is CASRLSGGALNEQFF. The CDR3 nucleotides are TGTGCCAGCAGGTTAAGCGGGGGGGCTCTCAATGAGCAGTTCTTC.

The genes are TRBV7-2 and TRBJ1-6; D perhaps matches TRBD1 (5 bases). CDR1 is SGHTA and CDR2 is FQGNSA in the germline V gene. This CDR3 has 14 amino acids. The V gene lost 5 bases and the J gene lost 7 bases, with 12 bases spanning the gap. DNA of the CDR3: TGTGCCAGCAGCATATACAGGTCAAATTCACCCCTCCACTTT. This codes for CASSIYRSNSPLHF.